This T cell receptor beta chain originates from a study of blood T cell repertoires in COVID-19. For the study at large: The United States, Italy and Spain supplied acute and convalescent COVID-19 samples.

The CDR3 spans 13 residues. Trimming shortened V by 4 bases and J by 7 bases, and 12 bases separated the two germline ends. Germline V lookup: CDR1 SGHVS, CDR2 FQNEAQ. Clones were sequenced by immunoSEQ multiplex PCR, and TCRdb holds only the in-frame ones, with some missing. This sample carries 150,000 to 250,000 clones, 70% to 85% of them seen once, and the ten largest clones take approximately 7.2%. Material: peripheral blood. The receptor comes from a human donor with acute or convalescent COVID-19. The donor label of this sample is uncertain. The V gene is TRBV7-8, the J gene TRBJ2-3, with D possibly TRBD2 on 7 matching bases. Here the CDR3 reads CASSSGGPNTQYF. CDR3 nucleotide sequence: TGTGCCAGCAGCTCCGGGGGGCCCAATACGCAGTATTTT.